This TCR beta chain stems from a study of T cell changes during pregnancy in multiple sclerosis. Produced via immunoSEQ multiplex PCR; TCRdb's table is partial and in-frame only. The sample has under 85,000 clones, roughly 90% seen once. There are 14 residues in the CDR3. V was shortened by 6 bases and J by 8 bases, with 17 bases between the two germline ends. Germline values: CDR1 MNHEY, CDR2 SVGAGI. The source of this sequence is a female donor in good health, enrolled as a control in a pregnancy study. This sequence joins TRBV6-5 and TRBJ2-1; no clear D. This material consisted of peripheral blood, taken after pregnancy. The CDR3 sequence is CASSLSLNRDEQFF. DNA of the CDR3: TGTGCCAGCAGCCTTTCCCTTAACCGCGATGAGCAGTTCTTC.